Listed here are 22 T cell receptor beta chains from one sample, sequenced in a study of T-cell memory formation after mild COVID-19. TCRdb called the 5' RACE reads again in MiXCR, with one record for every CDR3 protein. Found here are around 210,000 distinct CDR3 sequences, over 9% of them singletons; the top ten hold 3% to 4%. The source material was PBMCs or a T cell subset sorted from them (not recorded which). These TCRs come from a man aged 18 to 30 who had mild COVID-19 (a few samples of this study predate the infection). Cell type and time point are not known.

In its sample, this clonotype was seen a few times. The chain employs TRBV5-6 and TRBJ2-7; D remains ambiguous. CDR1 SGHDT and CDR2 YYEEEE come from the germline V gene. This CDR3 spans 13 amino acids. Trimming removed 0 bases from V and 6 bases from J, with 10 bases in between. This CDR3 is CASSLALRGEQYF. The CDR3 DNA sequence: TGTGCCAGCAGCTTGGCTCTAAGAGGCGAGCAGTACTTC.

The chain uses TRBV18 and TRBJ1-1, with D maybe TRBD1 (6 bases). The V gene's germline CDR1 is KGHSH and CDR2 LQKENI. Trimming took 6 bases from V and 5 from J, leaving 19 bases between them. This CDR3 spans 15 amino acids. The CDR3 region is CASSVSTRGSTEAFF. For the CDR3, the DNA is TGTGCCAGCTCGGTGTCCACCAGGGGTTCGACTGAAGCTTTCTTT.

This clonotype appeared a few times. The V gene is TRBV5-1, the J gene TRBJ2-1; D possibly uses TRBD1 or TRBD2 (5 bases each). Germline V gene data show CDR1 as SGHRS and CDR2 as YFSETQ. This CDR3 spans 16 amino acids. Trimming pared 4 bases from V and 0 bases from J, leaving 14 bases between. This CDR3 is CASSLMPGSSYNEQFF. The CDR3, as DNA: TGCGCCAGCAGCCTCATGCCAGGGAGCTCCTACAATGAGCAGTTCTTC.

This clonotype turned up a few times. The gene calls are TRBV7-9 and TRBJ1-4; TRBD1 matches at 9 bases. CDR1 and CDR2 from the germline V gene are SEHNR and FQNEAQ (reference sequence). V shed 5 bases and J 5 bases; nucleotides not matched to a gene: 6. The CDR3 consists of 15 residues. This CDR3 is CASSPRQGGNEKLFF. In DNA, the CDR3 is TGTGCCAGCAGCCCCAGACAGGGGGGGAATGAAAAACTGTTTTTT.

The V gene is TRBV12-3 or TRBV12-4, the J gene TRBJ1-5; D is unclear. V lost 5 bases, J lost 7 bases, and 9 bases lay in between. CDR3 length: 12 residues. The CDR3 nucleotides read TGTGCCAGCAGTCAACATGAACAGCCCCAGCATTTT. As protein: CASSQHEQPQHF.

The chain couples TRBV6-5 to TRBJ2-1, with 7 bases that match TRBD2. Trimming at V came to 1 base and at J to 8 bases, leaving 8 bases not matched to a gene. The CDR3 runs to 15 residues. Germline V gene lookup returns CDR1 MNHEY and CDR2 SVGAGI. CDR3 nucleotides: TGTGCCAGCAGTTACTTGGGGAGGGAGGACGATGAGCAGTTCTTC. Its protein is CASSYLGREDDEQFF.

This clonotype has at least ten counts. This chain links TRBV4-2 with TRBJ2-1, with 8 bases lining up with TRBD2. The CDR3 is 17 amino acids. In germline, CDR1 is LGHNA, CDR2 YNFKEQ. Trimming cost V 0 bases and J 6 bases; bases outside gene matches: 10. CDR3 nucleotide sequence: TGTGCCAGCAGCCAAGAGAGTCATCTAGCGGGCCCCAATGAGCAGTTCTTC. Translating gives CASSQESHLAGPNEQFF.

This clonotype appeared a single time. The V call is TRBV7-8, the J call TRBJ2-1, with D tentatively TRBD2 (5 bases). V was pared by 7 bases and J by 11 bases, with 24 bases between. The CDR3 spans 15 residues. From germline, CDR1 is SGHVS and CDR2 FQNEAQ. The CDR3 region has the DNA TGTGCCAGCACCCCTGGGAGAGTTAGTGGTAATAAGCAGTTCTTC. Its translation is CASTPGRVSGNKQFF.

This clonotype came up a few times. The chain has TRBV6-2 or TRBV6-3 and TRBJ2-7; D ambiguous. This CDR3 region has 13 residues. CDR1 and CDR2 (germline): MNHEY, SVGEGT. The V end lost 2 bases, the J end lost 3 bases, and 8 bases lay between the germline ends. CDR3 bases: TGTGCCAGCAGTTACCCGGAACTCTACGAGCAGTACTTC. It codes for CASSYPELYEQYF.

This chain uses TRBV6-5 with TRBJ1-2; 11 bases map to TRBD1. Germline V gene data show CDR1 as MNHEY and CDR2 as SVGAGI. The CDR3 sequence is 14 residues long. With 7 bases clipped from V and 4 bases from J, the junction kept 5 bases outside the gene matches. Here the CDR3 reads CASKRTGGTYGYTF. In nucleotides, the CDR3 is TGTGCCAGCAAAAGGACAGGGGGCACCTATGGCTACACCTTC.

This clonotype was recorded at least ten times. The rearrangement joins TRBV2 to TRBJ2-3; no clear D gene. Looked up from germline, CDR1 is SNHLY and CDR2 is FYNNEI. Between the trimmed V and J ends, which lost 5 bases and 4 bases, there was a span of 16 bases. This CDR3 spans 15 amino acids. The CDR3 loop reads CASSPSPLLSDTQYF. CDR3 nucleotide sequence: TGTGCCAGCAGTCCGAGTCCCCTTCTCTCAGATACGCAGTATTTT.

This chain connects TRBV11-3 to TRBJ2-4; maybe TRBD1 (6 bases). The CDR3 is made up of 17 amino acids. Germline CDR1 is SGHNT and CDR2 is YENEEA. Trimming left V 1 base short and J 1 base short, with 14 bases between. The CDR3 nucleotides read TGTGCCAGCAGCTTAGGCCACTACACAGGGGCCAAAAACATTCAGTACTTC. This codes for CASSLGHYTGAKNIQYF.

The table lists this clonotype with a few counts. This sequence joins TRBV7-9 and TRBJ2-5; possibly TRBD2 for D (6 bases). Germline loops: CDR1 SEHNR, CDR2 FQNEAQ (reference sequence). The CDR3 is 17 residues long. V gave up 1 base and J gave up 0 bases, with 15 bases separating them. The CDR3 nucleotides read TGTGCCAGCAGCTTAGGGCTAGCGATGGGGTACCAAGAGACCCAGTACTTC. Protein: CASSLGLAMGYQETQYF.

The CDR3 loop is CASSWRGSGNQPQHF. The CDR3 DNA follows: TGTGCCAGCAGTTGGCGGGGGTCGGGCAATCAGCCCCAGCATTTT. This sequence joins TRBV6-6 and TRBJ1-5; D may be TRBD1 (5 bases). The V gene lost 4 bases and the J gene lost 2 bases, with 12 bases spanning the gap. Per germline, CDR1 MNHNY and CDR2 SVGAGI (reference sequence). CDR3 length: 15 amino acids.

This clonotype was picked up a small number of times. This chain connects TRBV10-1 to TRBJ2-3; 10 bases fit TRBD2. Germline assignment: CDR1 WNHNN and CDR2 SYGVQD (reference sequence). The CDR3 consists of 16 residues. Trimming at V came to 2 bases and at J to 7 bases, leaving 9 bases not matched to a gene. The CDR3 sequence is CASSEERAGGINTQYF. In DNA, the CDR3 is TGCGCCAGCAGTGAGGAACGAGCGGGGGGGATCAATACGCAGTATTTT.

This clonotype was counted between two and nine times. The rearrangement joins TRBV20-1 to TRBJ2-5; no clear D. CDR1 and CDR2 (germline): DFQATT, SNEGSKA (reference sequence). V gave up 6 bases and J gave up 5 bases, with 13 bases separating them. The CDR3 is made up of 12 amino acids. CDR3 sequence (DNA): TGCAGTGCCGCACCACGTGAGGAGACCCAGTACTTC. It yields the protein CSAAPREETQYF.

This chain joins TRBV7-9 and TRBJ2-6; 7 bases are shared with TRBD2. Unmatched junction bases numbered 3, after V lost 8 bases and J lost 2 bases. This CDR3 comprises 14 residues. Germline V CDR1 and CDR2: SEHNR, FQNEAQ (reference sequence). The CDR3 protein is CASGTSAGANVLTF. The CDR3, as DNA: TGTGCCAGCGGTACTAGCGCTGGGGCCAACGTCCTGACTTTC.

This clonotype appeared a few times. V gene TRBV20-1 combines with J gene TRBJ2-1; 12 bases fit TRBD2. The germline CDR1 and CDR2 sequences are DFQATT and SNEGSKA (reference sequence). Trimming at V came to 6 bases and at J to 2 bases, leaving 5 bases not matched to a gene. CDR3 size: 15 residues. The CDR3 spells CSATLAGGTYNEQFF. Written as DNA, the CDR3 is TGCAGTGCCACACTAGCGGGGGGTACCTACAATGAGCAGTTCTTC.

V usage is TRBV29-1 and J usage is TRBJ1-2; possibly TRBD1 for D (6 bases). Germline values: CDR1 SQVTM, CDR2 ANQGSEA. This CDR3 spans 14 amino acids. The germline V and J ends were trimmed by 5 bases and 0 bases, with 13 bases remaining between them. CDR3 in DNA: TGCAGCGTTCTGGGGTACAGGGCTAACTATGGCTACACCTTC. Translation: CSVLGYRANYGYTF.

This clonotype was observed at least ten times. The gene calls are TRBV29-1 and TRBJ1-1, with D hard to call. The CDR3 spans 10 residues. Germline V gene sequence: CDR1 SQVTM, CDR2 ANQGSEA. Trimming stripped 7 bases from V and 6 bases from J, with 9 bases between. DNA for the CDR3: TGCAGCGCGGCGTCGGCTGAAGCTTTCTTT. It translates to CSAASAEAFF. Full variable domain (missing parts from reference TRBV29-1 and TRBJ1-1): SAVISQKPSRDICQRGTSLTIQCQVDSQVTMMFWYRQQPGQSLTLIATANQGSEATYESGFVIDKFPISRPNLTFSTLTVSNMSPEDSSIYLCSAASAEAFFGQGTRLTVV.

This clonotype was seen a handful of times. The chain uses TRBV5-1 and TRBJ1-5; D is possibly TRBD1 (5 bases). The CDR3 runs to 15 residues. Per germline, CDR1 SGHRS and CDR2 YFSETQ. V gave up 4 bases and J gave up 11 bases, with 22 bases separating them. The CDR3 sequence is CASSRSPGPATAQHF. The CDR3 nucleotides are TGCGCCAGCAGCAGAAGCCCGGGACCTGCCACAGCCCAGCATTTT.

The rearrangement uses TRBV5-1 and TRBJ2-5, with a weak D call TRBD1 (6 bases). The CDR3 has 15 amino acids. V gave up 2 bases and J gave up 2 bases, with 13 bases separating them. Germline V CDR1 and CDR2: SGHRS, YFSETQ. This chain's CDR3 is CASSFADSSQETQYF. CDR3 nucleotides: TGCGCCAGCAGCTTTGCGGACAGCTCTCAAGAGACCCAGTACTTC.